Below, 18 T cell receptor beta chains from the same sample are listed, as sequenced in a study of T cells in Graves' hyperthyroidism and ophthalmopathy (dated by TCRdb to between 2018 and 2020). The library relied on multiplex PCR. Sequencer: Illumina HiSeq 2000. Amplification of TCR beta CDR3 regions was carried out from RNA transcripts. For the first round of RT-PCR on the TCR CDR3, the HTBI primer set was used together with the Qiagen OneStep RT-PCR kit. TCRdb reran the public reads through fastp at Q25 and MiXCR, keeping productive beta chains. CDR3 protein sequences are deduplicated, and each keeps its most common genes and DNA. For this sample the table gives approximately 570,000 distinct CDR3 sequences, of which 15% to 20% were detected only once. Together, the top ten hold 45% to 50% of the sample. The sequencing input was blood. The receptors derive from a man aged 35 to 55 with Graves' ophthalmopathy.

This clonotype was observed a few times. This chain uses TRBV29-1 with TRBJ2-7, with 13 bases matching TRBD2. V lost 6 bases, J lost 2 bases, and 4 bases stayed unmatched. Germline CDR1 and CDR2: SQVTM and ANQGSEA. This CDR3 comprises 14 residues. CDR3 nucleotide sequence: TGCAGCGTCGGGACTAGCGGGGCCGCCTACGAGCAGTACTTC. This sequence encodes CSVGTSGAAYEQYF.

In this sample, this clonotype turned up many times. J is TRBJ2-1 and V is TRBV20-1; 7 nucleotides align to TRBD2. The V segment lost 3 bases and the J segment 10 bases; nucleotides outside the gene matches: 0. This CDR3 has 10 amino acids. Germline V gene sequence: CDR1 DFQATT, CDR2 SNEGSKA (reference sequence). The CDR3 is CSASGREQFF. CDR3 coding DNA: TGCAGTGCTAGCGGGAGGGAGCAGTTCTTC.

This chain links TRBV18 with TRBJ2-7, with a tentative D call TRBD1 (6 bases). V was shortened by 4 bases and J by 4 bases, with 14 bases between the two germline ends. There are 14 residues in the CDR3. CDR1 and CDR2 from the germline V gene are KGHSH and LQKENI. CDR3 amino acids: CASSLGQRTYEQYF. Here the CDR3 DNA reads TGTGCCAGCTCACTAGGACAGAGAACGTACGAGCAGTACTTC.

This clonotype was observed many times. This chain links TRBV9 with TRBJ2-1; D gene unclear. The CDR3 consists of 14 residues. The V end was cut by 0 bases, the J end by 8 bases, with 12 bases between. The germline V gene encodes CDR1 SGDLS and CDR2 YYNGEE. CDR3 protein: CASSVGGVADEQFF. The CDR3 region has the DNA TGTGCCAGCAGCGTAGGTGGGGTAGCCGATGAGCAGTTCTTC.

In its sample, this clonotype was seen many times. The genes are TRBV18 and TRBJ2-1, with D possibly being TRBD1 (7 bases). CDR3 size: 15 residues. Trimming took 0 bases from V and 4 from J, leaving 10 bases between them. Germline CDR1 and CDR2: KGHSH and LQKENI. In DNA form, the CDR3 reads TGTGCCAGCTCACCACCTGCAGGGGGGTACAATGAGCAGTTCTTC. This encodes CASSPPAGGYNEQFF.

This clonotype was found many times. J is TRBJ1-2 and V is TRBV30, with 7 bases fitting TRBD1. Trimming removed 2 bases from V and 4 bases from J; junction bases left unmatched: 4. CDR1 GTSNPN and CDR2 SVGIG come from the germline V gene (reference sequence). This CDR3 is 13 amino acids long. This CDR3 is CAWSTGVGYGYTF. CDR3 DNA sequence: TGTGCCTGGAGTACAGGGGTTGGCTATGGCTACACCTTC.

This clonotype appeared many times. The CDR3 sequence: CAWSKQGGIDTQYF. In DNA, the CDR3 is TGTGCCTGGAGTAAGCAGGGAGGTATAGATACGCAGTATTTT. The chain combines TRBV30 with TRBJ2-3; D might be TRBD2 (6 bases). The CDR3 is 14 residues long. The germline CDR1 and CDR2 sequences are GTSNPN and SVGIG (reference sequence). V lost 2 bases, J lost 5 bases, and 14 bases lay in between.

Turning to this clonotype: Being one base from a much bigger clone, this may be a read error. The CDR3 sequence is CASSSGTRAYNEQFF. CDR3 nucleotides: TGTGCCAGCAGCTCCGGGACAAGGGCGTACAATGAGCAGTTCTTC. The chain couples TRBV5-5 to TRBJ2-1; possible D gene TRBD1, 6 bases. Trimming stripped 3 bases from V and 4 bases from J, with 14 bases between. CDR1 and CDR2 from the germline V gene are SGHKS and YYEKEE (reference sequence). The CDR3 sequence is 15 residues long.

The V call is TRBV7-2, the J call TRBJ2-7; no clear D gene. The CDR3 spans 14 residues. V was trimmed by 2 bases and J by 3 bases, leaving 11 bases between them. Germline assignment: CDR1 SGHTA and CDR2 FQGNSA. The DNA of the CDR3 is TGTGCCAGCAGCTTATGGGTTGGGGACTACGAGCAGTACTTC. This sequence encodes CASSLWVGDYEQYF. Full variable domain (rest looked up from reference TRBV7-2 and TRBJ2-7): GAGVSQSPSNKVTEKGKDVELRCDPISGHTALYWYRQSLGQGLEFLIYFQGNSAPDKSGLPSDRFSAERTGGSVSTLTIQRTQQEDSAVYLCASSLWVGDYEQYFGPGTRLTVT.

The chain has TRBV19 and TRBJ2-1; 10 nucleotides agree with TRBD2. Germline lookup yields CDR1 LNHDA and CDR2 SQIVND (reference sequence). The CDR3 sequence is 15 residues long. V trimming: 4 bases; J trimming: 4 bases; junction bases outside the gene matches: 4. The CDR3 here is CASSKSGREYNEQFF. In DNA form, the CDR3 reads TGTGCCAGTAGTAAAAGCGGGAGGGAATACAATGAGCAGTTCTTC.

Ten or more counts support this clonotype. The chain combines TRBV7-2 with TRBJ2-5; D is uncertain. This CDR3 comprises 16 residues. The V gene lost 8 bases and the J gene lost 0 bases, with 19 bases spanning the gap. Germline V CDR1 and CDR2: SGHTA, FQGNSA. This CDR3 reads CASQLGTNSYQETQYF. The DNA for the CDR3 is TGTGCCAGCCAGCTAGGAACTAATTCGTACCAAGAGACCCAGTACTTC.

The sample holds many counts of this clonotype. J is TRBJ2-1 and V is TRBV20-1; no clear D. This CDR3 region has 15 residues. Trimming cost V 0 bases and J 2 bases, with 11 bases left between them. The V gene's germline CDR1 is DFQATT and CDR2 SNEGSKA (reference sequence). The CDR3 sequence: CSAREGNRPYNEQFF. The CDR3 bases are TGCAGTGCTAGAGAAGGGAATAGACCCTACAATGAGCAGTTCTTC.

The chain has TRBV20-1 and TRBJ2-4; possible D gene TRBD1, 6 bases. There are 16 residues in the CDR3. Per the germline V gene, CDR1 is DFQATT and CDR2 is SNEGSKA (reference sequence). The V and J ends lost 2 bases and 0 bases respectively, with 14 bases between them. In DNA, the CDR3 is TGCAGTGCTAGACCGCATGAACAGGGAGCCAAAAACATTCAGTACTTC. This codes for CSARPHEQGAKNIQYF.

This clonotype was recorded a few times. The chain's CDR3 is CATSDSVRVDEQYF. CDR3 DNA: TGTGCCACCAGTGATTCAGTCCGAGTCGACGAGCAGTACTTC. The chain carries TRBV24-1 and TRBJ2-7, with D uncertain. The germline gives CDR1 KGHDR, CDR2 SFDVKD. V was pared by 2 bases and J by 5 bases, with 12 bases between. This CDR3 is built from 14 residues.

In this sample, this clonotype turned up many times. This chain links TRBV7-8 with TRBJ2-3; D is unresolved. Germline CDR1 SGHVS, CDR2 FQNEAQ. The CDR3 contains 17 residues. Trimming shortened V by 5 bases and J by 2 bases, and 20 bases separated the two germline ends. CDR3 sequence: CASSLLESGYSTDTQYF. For the CDR3, the DNA is TGTGCCAGCAGCCTTCTGGAATCAGGTTATTCCACAGATACGCAGTATTTT. Supplemented by reference TRBV7-8 and TRBJ2-3, the full variable domain reads GAGVSQSPRYKVAKRGQDVALRCDPISGHVSLFWYQQALGQGPEFLTYFQNEAQLDKSGLPSDRFFAERPEGSVSTLKIQRTQQEDSAVYLCASSLLESGYSTDTQYFGPGTRLTVL.

CDR3 in DNA: TGCGCCAGCAGCCAAGATCTTGACAGAACTAACTATGGCTACACCTTC. It is translated as CASSQDLDRTNYGYTF. The chain combines TRBV4-3 with TRBJ1-2; weak D call: TRBD1 (5 bases). The CDR3 totals 16 residues. CDR1 LGHNA and CDR2 YSLEER come from the germline V gene. Trimming took off 0 bases at V and 0 bases at J, with 11 bases between the two ends.

This clonotype has a count of ten or more. The chain joins TRBV3-1 to TRBJ1-1; the D gene is possibly TRBD1 (5 bases). Germline V lookup: CDR1 LGHDT, CDR2 YNNKEL (reference sequence). V lost 4 bases and J lost 8, with 11 bases in between. The CDR3 extends over 12 amino acids. The CDR3 bases are TGTGCCAGCAGCCTAGTAGACAGCGAAGCTTTCTTT. It is translated as CASSLVDSEAFF.

The sample holds a few counts of this clonotype. This chain uses TRBV27 with TRBJ1-2; perhaps TRBD1 as D (6 bases). Trimming stripped 6 bases from V and 3 bases from J, with 8 bases between. The germline gives CDR1 MNHEY, CDR2 SMNVEV (reference sequence). The CDR3 totals 12 residues. CDR3 loop: CASRGQYYGYTF. CDR3 in DNA: TGTGCCAGCAGAGGACAGTACTATGGCTACACCTTC.